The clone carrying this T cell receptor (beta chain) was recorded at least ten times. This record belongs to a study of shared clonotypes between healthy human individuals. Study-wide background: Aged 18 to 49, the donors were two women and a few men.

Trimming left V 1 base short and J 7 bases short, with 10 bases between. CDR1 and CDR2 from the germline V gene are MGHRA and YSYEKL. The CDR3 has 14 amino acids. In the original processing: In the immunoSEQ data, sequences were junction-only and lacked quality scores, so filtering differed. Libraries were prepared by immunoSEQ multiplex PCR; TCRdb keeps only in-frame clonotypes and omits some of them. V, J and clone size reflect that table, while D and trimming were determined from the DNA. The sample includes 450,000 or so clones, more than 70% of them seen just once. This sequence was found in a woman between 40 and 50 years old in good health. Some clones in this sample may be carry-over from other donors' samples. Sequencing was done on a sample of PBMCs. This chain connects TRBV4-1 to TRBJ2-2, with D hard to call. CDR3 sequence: CASSQGGGGGELFF. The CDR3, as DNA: TGCGCCAGCAGCCAAGGCGGTGGTGGCGGGGAGCTGTTTTTT.